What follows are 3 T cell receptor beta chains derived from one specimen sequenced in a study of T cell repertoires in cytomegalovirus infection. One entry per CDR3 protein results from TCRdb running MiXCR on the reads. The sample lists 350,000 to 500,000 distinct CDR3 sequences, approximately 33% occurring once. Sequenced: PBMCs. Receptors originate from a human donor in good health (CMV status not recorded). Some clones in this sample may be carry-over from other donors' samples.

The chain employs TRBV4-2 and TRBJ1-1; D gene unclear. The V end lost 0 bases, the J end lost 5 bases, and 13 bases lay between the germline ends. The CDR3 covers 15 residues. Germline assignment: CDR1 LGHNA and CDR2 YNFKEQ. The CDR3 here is CASSQEPFMGTEAFF. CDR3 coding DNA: TGTGCCAGCAGCCAAGAACCGTTCATGGGAACTGAAGCTTTCTTT.

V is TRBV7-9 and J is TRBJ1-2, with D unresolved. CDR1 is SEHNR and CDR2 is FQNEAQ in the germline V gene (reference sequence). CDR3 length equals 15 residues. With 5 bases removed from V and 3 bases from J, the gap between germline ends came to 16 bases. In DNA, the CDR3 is TGTGCCAGCAGCCCGAATGGGCTGCGGGACTATGGCTACACCTTC. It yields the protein CASSPNGLRDYGYTF.

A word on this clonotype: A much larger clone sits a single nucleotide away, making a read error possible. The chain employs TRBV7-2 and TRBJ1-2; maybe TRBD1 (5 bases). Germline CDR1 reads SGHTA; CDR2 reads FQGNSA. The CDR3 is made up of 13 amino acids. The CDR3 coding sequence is TGTGCTAGCGAGGGTCAGGGATTATATGGCTCCACCTTC. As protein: CASEGQGLYGSTF.